This T cell receptor beta chain was captured in a study of OX40 agonist ivuxolimab in advanced cancers. Study findings and constraints: CD8+ T cells averaged more expanded clones than CD4+. At 0.1 to 3.0 mg/kg, CD4+ and CD8+ blood T cells expanded clonally by week 6.

Repertoires were generated with immunoSEQ multiplex PCR, while TCRdb's copy carries only in-frame clones and drops some. The sample has tens of thousands of clones; more than 85% are singletons. Germline lookup yields CDR1 PRHDT and CDR2 FYEKMQ (reference sequence). V was clipped by 3 bases and J by 4 bases, with 10 bases between them. The CDR3 covers 14 residues. With respect to this clone: Its antigen is not identified.

The origin of this receptor is an adult with an advanced solid tumor such as melanoma, head and neck, liver or kidney cancer. Source: CD4+ or CD8+ T cells sorted from blood, taken in a trial of the OX40 agonist ivuxolimab. This sequence joins TRBV13 and TRBJ2-1; no reliable D call. The CDR3 loop is CASSLGQQYNEQFF. DNA for the CDR3: TGTGCCAGCAGCTTGGGCCAGCAATACAATGAGCAGTTCTTC.